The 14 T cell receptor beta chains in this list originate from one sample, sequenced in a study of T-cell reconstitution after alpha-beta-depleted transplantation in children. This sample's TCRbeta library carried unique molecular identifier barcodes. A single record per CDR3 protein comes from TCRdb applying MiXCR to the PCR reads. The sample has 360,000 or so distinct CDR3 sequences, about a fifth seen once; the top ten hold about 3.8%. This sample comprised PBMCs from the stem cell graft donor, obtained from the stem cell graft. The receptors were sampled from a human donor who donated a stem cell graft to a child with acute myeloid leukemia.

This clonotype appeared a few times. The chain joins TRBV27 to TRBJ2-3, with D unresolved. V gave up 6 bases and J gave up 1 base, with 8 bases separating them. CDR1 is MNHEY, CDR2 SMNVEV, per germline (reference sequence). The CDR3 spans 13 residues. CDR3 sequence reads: CASRPDGTDTQYF. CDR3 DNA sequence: TGTGCCAGCAGGCCCGACGGCACAGATACGCAGTATTTT.

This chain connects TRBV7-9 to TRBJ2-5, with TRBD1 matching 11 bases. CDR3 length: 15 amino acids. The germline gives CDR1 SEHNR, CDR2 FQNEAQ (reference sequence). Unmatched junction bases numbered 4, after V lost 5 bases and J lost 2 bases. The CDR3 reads CASSPGQGVQETQYF. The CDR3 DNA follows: TGTGCCAGCAGCCCGGGACAGGGGGTGCAAGAGACCCAGTACTTC.

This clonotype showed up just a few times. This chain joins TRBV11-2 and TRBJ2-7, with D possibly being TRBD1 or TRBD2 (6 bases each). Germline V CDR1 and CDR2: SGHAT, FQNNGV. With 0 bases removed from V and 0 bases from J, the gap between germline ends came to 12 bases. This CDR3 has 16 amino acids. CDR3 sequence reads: CASSLEGGVYSYEQYF. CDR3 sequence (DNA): TGTGCCAGCAGCTTAGAGGGGGGCGTATACTCCTACGAGCAGTACTTC. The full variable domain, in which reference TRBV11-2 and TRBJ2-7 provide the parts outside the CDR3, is EAGVAQSPRYKIIEKRQSVAFWCNPISGHATLYWYQQILGQGPKLLIQFQNNGVVDDSQLPKDRFSAERLKGVDSTLKIQPAKLEDSAVYLCASSLEGGVYSYEQYFGPGTRLTVT.

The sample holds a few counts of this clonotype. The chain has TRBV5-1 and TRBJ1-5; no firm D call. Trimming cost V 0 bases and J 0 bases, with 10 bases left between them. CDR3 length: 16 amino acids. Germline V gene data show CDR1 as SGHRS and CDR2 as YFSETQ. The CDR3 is CASSLGGSDSNQPQHF. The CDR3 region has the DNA TGCGCCAGCAGCTTGGGTGGATCCGATAGCAATCAGCCCCAGCATTTT. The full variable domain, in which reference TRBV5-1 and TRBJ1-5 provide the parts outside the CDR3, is KAGVTQTPRYLIKTRGQQVTLSCSPISGHRSVSWYQQTPGQGLQFLFEYFSETQRNKGNFPGRFSGRQFSNSRSEMNVSTLELGDSALYLCASSLGGSDSNQPQHFGDGTRLSIL.

DNA of the CDR3: TGTGCCAGCAGTTACTCGAGTGGAGGGGCCGGGGAGCTGTTTTTT. This codes for CASSYSSGGAGELFF. V and J are TRBV6-5 and TRBJ2-2, with D perhaps TRBD2 (6 bases). CDR1 and CDR2 from the germline V gene are MNHEY and SVGAGI. The V end lost 0 bases, the J end lost 6 bases, and 11 bases lay between the germline ends. The CDR3 length is 15 residues.

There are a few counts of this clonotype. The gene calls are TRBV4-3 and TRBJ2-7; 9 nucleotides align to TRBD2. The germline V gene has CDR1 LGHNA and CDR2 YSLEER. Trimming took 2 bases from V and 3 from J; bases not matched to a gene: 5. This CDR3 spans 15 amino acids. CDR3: CASSQLLLAGYEQYF. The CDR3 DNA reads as TGCGCCAGCAGCCAACTATTACTAGCGGGCTACGAGCAGTACTTC.

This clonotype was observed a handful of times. In nucleotides, the CDR3 is TGTGCCAGCAGCCGCCGGGGAGCGGGAGTTGAGACCCAGTACTTC. Translating it yields CASSRRGAGVETQYF. V is TRBV14 and J is TRBJ2-5; TRBD2 aligns across 8 bases. V trimming: 4 bases; J trimming: 5 bases; junction bases outside the gene matches: 9. Per germline, CDR1 SGHDN and CDR2 FVKESK. The CDR3 covers 15 residues.

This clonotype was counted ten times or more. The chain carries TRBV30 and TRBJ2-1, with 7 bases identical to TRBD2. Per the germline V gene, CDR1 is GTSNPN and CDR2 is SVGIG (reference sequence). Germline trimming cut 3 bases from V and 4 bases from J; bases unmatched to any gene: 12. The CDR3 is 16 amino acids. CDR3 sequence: CAWSIDGPSGYNEQFF. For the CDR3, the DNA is TGTGCCTGGAGCATAGACGGGCCTAGCGGTTACAATGAGCAGTTCTTC.

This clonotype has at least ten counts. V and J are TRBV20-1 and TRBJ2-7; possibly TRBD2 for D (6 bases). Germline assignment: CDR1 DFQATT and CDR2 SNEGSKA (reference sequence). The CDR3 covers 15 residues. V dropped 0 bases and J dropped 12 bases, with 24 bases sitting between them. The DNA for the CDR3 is TGCAGTGCTAGAGATTCGGAGGGTCCCGAGTTGATCTCGTACTTC. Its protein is CSARDSEGPELISYF.

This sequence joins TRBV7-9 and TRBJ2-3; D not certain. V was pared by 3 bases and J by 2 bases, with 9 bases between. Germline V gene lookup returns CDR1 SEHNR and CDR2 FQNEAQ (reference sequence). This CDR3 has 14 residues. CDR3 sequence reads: CASSFMGSTDTQYF. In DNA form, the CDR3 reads TGTGCCAGCAGCTTCATGGGCTCCACAGATACGCAGTATTTT.

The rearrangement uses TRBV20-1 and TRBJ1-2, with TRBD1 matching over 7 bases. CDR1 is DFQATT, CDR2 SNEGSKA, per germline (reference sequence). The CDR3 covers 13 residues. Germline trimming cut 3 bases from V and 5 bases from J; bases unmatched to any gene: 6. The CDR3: CSASEGQFYGYTF. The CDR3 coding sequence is TGCAGTGCTAGCGAGGGACAGTTTTATGGCTACACCTTC.

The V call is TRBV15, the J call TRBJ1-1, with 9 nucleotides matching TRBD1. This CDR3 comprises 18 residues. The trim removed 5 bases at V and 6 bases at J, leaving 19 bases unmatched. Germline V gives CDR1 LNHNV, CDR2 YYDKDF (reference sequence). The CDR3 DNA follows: TGTGCCACCAGCGGCCGAACAGACAGGGGGACGCTAAGCGCTGAAGCTTTCTTT. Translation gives CATSGRTDRGTLSAEAFF.

CDR3 region: CSVDSGAYEQYF. The DNA of the CDR3 is TGCAGCGTTGATAGCGGCGCCTACGAGCAGTACTTC. The rearrangement links TRBV29-1 to TRBJ2-7, with a possible D match to TRBD2 (6 bases). With 3 bases removed from V and 2 bases from J, the gap between germline ends came to 8 bases. The CDR3 sequence is 12 residues long. The germline CDR1 and CDR2 sequences are SQVTM and ANQGSEA.

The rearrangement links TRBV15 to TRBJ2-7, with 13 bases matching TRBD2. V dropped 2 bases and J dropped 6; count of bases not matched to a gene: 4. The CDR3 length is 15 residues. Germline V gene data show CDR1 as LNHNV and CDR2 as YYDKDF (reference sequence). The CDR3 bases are TGTGCCACCAGCAGACCGGGACTAGCGGGAACCGAGCAGTACTTC. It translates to CATSRPGLAGTEQYF.